A single sample is the source of the 28 T cell receptor beta chains below, sequenced in a study of blood T cell repertoires in COVID-19. The protocol was immunoSEQ multiplex PCR, while the TCRdb copy is restricted to in-frame clones and leaves out a portion. The repertoire holds 200,000 to 250,000 clones, roughly four fifths seen once, with approximately 3.1% in the top ten. The sequencing input was PBMCs or T cells enriched from blood (not recorded which). All receptors come from a woman aged 60-70 years who had recovered from COVID-19.

The chain uses TRBV13 and TRBJ2-1; 7 bases line up with TRBD1. Germline trimming cut 4 bases from V and 7 bases from J; bases unmatched to any gene: 4. The CDR3 runs 13 residues. Per germline, CDR1 PRHDT and CDR2 FYEKMQ (reference sequence). CDR3 DNA sequence: TGTGCCAGCAGCTCCTCGACAGGGAATGAGCAGTTCTTC. Protein product: CASSSSTGNEQFF.

This clone appeared once. The rearrangement joins TRBV14 to TRBJ2-7; 8 nucleotides agree with TRBD1. The V and J ends lost 3 bases and 2 bases, in that order; junction bases with no gene match: 6. There are 15 residues in the CDR3. Germline V lookup: CDR1 SGHDN, CDR2 FVKESK. Here the CDR3 DNA reads TGTGCCAGCAGCCAGCTCCAGGGGGCCCCCTACGAGCAGTACTTC. Encoded protein: CASSQLQGAPYEQYF.

J is TRBJ2-4 and V is TRBV18; D is perhaps TRBD1 (6 bases). The germline V gene has CDR1 KGHSH and CDR2 LQKENI. The CDR3 has 14 residues. V was trimmed by 5 bases and J by 8 bases, leaving 16 bases between them. The chain's CDR3 is CASSSNQGRDIQYF. The CDR3 DNA is TGTGCCAGCTCATCAAACCAGGGGCGTGACATTCAGTACTTC.

The chain joins TRBV5-1 to TRBJ1-4; TRBD1 agrees at 9 bases. The J segment lost 5 bases and the V segment lost 6 bases, leaving 8 bases of the junction unmatched. CDR1 and CDR2 (germline): SGHRS, YFSETQ. CDR3 length: 15 amino acids. DNA of the CDR3: TGCGCCAGCACCGACCCGGGGACAGGGAATGAAAAACTGTTTTTT. Translating it yields CASTDPGTGNEKLFF.

The CDR3 coding sequence is TGTGCCAGCAGCTTGGGCCGAGGAGATACGCAGTATTTT. It codes for CASSLGRGDTQYF. This sequence joins TRBV5-4 and TRBJ2-3; D is uncertain. CDR3 length equals 13 residues. Germline CDR1 is SGHNT and CDR2 is YYREEE (reference sequence). Trimming took 0 bases from V and 5 from J, leaving 7 bases between them. The variable domain in full, with the rest retrieved from reference TRBV5-4 and TRBJ2-3, is ETGVTQSPTHLIKTRGQQVTLRCSSQSGHNTVSWYQQALGQGPQFIFQYYREEENGRGNFPPRFSGLQFPNYSSELNVNALELDDSALYLCASSLGRGDTQYFGPGTRLTVL.

The V call is TRBV28, the J call TRBJ1-6; D might be TRBD1 (6 bases). This CDR3 has 17 amino acids. V lost 4 bases to trimming and J lost 0 bases, with 13 bases between them. In germline, CDR1 is MDHEN, CDR2 SYDVKM. This chain's CDR3 is CASSSHRESSYNSPLHF. DNA for the CDR3: TGTGCCAGCAGTTCCCACAGGGAGAGCTCCTATAATTCACCCCTCCACTTT.

This clone was seen a handful of times. CDR3 loop: CASSLIIQGGYEQFF. CDR3 in DNA: TGTGCCAGCAGCTTAATCATCCAGGGTGGATATGAGCAGTTCTTC. The rearrangement links TRBV7-2 to TRBJ2-1, with D perhaps TRBD1 (5 bases). Trimming cost V 2 bases and J 8 bases, with 16 bases left between them. Per the germline V gene, CDR1 is SGHTA and CDR2 is FQGNSA. The CDR3 has 15 amino acids.

The gene calls are TRBV27 and TRBJ1-4; a possible D gene is TRBD1 (5 bases). Looked up from germline, CDR1 is MNHEY and CDR2 is SMNVEV (reference sequence). The CDR3 runs 15 residues. V was pared by 5 bases and J by 0 bases, with 10 bases between. The CDR3 loop reads CASSQTGATNEKLFF. The CDR3 DNA is TGTGCCAGCAGTCAAACAGGAGCAACTAATGAAAAACTGTTTTTT.

The chain uses TRBV7-9 and TRBJ1-2, with TRBD1 as a possible D gene (6 bases). Germline V gene lookup returns CDR1 SEHNR and CDR2 FQNEAQ (reference sequence). V was clipped by 5 bases and J by 2 bases, with 12 bases between them. This CDR3 has 14 residues. The CDR3 region has the DNA TGTGCCAGCAGCGATATGGGACAAAACTATGGCTACACCTTC. Its protein product is CASSDMGQNYGYTF.

The chain has TRBV10-3 and TRBJ2-5, with a weak D call TRBD1 (6 bases). The ends were cut back, 5 bases at V and 5 bases at J, with 15 bases in the middle. This CDR3 has 14 amino acids. Germline-derived CDR1 and CDR2 are ENHRY and SYGVKD. The CDR3 is CAISPGTIGETQYF. Here the CDR3 DNA reads TGTGCCATCAGTCCCGGGACAATCGGGGAGACCCAGTACTTC.

The chain couples TRBV6-5 to TRBJ1-3; TRBD1 matches 10 bases. CDR3 length equals 14 residues. From germline, CDR1 is MNHEY and CDR2 SVGAGI. The ends lost 5 bases at V and 8 bases at J; junction bases unmatched: 6. This CDR3 is CASSRQGAKYTIYF. The CDR3 DNA reads as TGTGCCAGCAGTCGACAGGGGGCGAAGTACACCATATATTTT.

J is TRBJ1-2 and V is TRBV7-2; the D gene is possibly TRBD1 (6 bases). The CDR3 consists of 13 residues. The V end was cut by 5 bases, the J end by 8 bases, with 15 bases between. Germline CDR1 SGHTA, CDR2 FQGNSA. The CDR3 protein is CASSPDSHGGYTF. CDR3 sequence (DNA): TGTGCCAGCAGCCCGGACAGCCACGGCGGCTACACCTTC. Full variable domain (missing parts from reference TRBV7-2 and TRBJ1-2): GAGVSQSPSNKVTEKGKDVELRCDPISGHTALYWYRQSLGQGLEFLIYFQGNSAPDKSGLPSDRFSAERTGGSVSTLTIQRTQQEDSAVYLCASSPDSHGGYTFGSGTRLTVV.

In its sample, this clone was seen once. The rearrangement uses TRBV12-5 and TRBJ1-4, with 8 bases aligning to TRBD1. From germline, CDR1 is LGHNT and CDR2 FRNRAP. Trimming at V came to 5 bases and at J to 0 bases, leaving 5 bases not matched to a gene. The CDR3 has 16 amino acids. The DNA for the CDR3 is TGTGCTAGTGGTATAGGACAGGGCGCAACTAATGAAAAACTGTTTTTT. Protein: CASGIGQGATNEKLFF.

The rearrangement uses TRBV9 and TRBJ1-2; D possibly corresponds to TRBD1 (6 bases). V lost 4 bases and J 5 bases, leaving 18 bases between the germline ends. The CDR3 runs to 15 residues. Germline loops: CDR1 SGDLS, CDR2 YYNGEE. The DNA of the CDR3 is TGTGCCAGCAGCCCCCGGGACAAATGGTGGTATGGCTACACCTTC. Its protein is CASSPRDKWWYGYTF.

V usage is TRBV10-3 and J usage is TRBJ1-5; TRBD1 matches 10 bases. The CDR3 runs to 15 residues. Trimming removed 3 bases from V and 4 bases from J; junction bases left unmatched: 3. CDR1 is ENHRY and CDR2 is SYGVKD in the germline V gene. The CDR3 region has the DNA TGTGCCATCAGTGAAGGGACAGGGGAAAATCAGCCCCAGCATTTT. Protein product: CAISEGTGENQPQHF.

The rearrangement uses TRBV9 and TRBJ1-6; 7 bases align to TRBD1. Germline CDR1 and CDR2: SGDLS and YYNGEE. The trim removed 6 bases at V and 10 bases at J, leaving 10 bases unmatched. This CDR3 has 14 amino acids. The CDR3 DNA follows: TGTGCCAGCACAGGGGGAGACAGCTACTCACCCCTCCACTTT. Its protein product is CASTGGDSYSPLHF.

J is TRBJ2-5 and V is TRBV5-1; 7 bases fit TRBD2. With 0 bases clipped from V and 4 bases from J, the junction kept 6 bases outside the gene matches. The length of the CDR3 is 15 residues. Germline lookup yields CDR1 SGHRS and CDR2 YFSETQ. The CDR3 bases are TGCGCCAGCAGCTTGGCGGGGGGTCTTCGAGAGACCCAGTACTTC. Translating it yields CASSLAGGLRETQYF.

CDR3 coding DNA: TGTGCCAGCAGTCCACGGACAGAAGAGACCCAGTACTTC. Its protein is CASSPRTEETQYF. The chain couples TRBV6-6 to TRBJ2-5; D is possibly TRBD1 (6 bases). The germline V and J ends were trimmed by 5 bases and 3 bases, with 10 bases remaining between them. The CDR3 consists of 13 residues. Looked up from germline, CDR1 is MNHNY and CDR2 is SVGAGI (reference sequence).

Written as DNA, the CDR3 is TGTGCCAGCACGAGACAGTCGAAAGAGCCCCAGCATTTT. Amino acids: CASTRQSKEPQHF. J is TRBJ1-5 and V is TRBV12-3 or TRBV12-4, with D possibly being TRBD1 (5 bases). Trimming removed 7 bases at V and 8 bases at J, with 15 bases between. The CDR3 runs to 13 residues.

The rearrangement joins TRBV4-1 to TRBJ2-7; TRBD1 agrees at 7 bases. The trim removed 4 bases at V and 2 bases at J, leaving 8 bases unmatched. The germline V gene has CDR1 MGHRA and CDR2 YSYEKL. The CDR3 has 15 residues. For the CDR3, the DNA is TGCGCCAGCAGCCCAGTGGAAGGACAGGCCTACGAGCAGTACTTC. Its translation is CASSPVEGQAYEQYF.

V usage is TRBV9 and J usage is TRBJ2-1, with 15 positions matching TRBD2. V gave up 0 bases and J gave up 8 bases; unmatched junction bases: 3. CDR3 length: 16 residues. Germline CDR1 reads SGDLS; CDR2 reads YYNGEE. This chain's CDR3 is CASSVGTSGGADEQFF. The CDR3 DNA reads TGTGCCAGCAGCGTAGGGACTAGCGGGGGGGCTGATGAGCAGTTCTTC. The full variable domain, its missing parts supplied by reference TRBV9 and TRBJ2-1, is DSGVTQTPKHLITATGQRVTLRCSPRSGDLSVYWYQQSLDQGLQFLIQYYNGEERAKGNILERFSAQQFPDLHSELNLSSLELGDSALYFCASSVGTSGGADEQFFGPGTRLTVL.

The chain recombines TRBV3-1 (or the pseudogene TRBV3-2) with TRBJ2-7; no clear D gene. Germline V CDR1 and CDR2: LGHDT, YNNKEL (reference sequence). The CDR3 sequence is 14 residues long. The V end lost 1 base, the J end lost 7 bases, and 14 bases lay between the germline ends. The CDR3 loop reads CASSQASRSGEQYF. The CDR3 DNA reads TGTGCCAGCAGCCAAGCCTCCCGATCCGGGGAGCAGTACTTC.

This clone was counted between two and nine times. The chain is built from TRBV6-1 and TRBJ1-4; no clear D. V was shortened by 3 bases and J by 8 bases, with 7 bases between the two germline ends. The CDR3 loop spans 12 amino acids. Looked up from germline, CDR1 is MNHNS and CDR2 is SASEGT. For the CDR3, the DNA is TGTGCCAGCAGTGACAACCGGGAAAAACTGTTTTTT. It translates to CASSDNREKLFF.

The CDR3 region has the DNA TGTGCCAGCAGGACGACAGGGATGAACACTGAAGCTTTCTTT. Amino acid sequence: CASRTTGMNTEAFF. This chain connects TRBV2 to TRBJ1-1; TRBD1 aligns across 7 bases. CDR1 is SNHLY, CDR2 FYNNEI, per germline. The CDR3 length is 14 residues. V shed 6 bases, J shed 0 bases, and the junction held 4 bases outside the gene matches.

The J gene is TRBJ2-3, the V gene TRBV5-4, with no clear D. Trimming cost V 5 bases and J 2 bases, with 12 bases left between them. CDR3 length: 14 amino acids. CDR1 SGHNT and CDR2 YYREEE come from the germline V gene (reference sequence). This CDR3 reads CASRPARYTDTQYF. CDR3 DNA sequence: TGTGCCAGCAGGCCCGCCAGATACACAGATACGCAGTATTTT. Full variable domain (remainder filled in from reference TRBV5-4 and TRBJ2-3): ETGVTQSPTHLIKTRGQQVTLRCSSQSGHNTVSWYQQALGQGPQFIFQYYREEENGRGNFPPRFSGLQFPNYSSELNVNALELDDSALYLCASRPARYTDTQYFGPGTRLTVL.

This clone was counted only a few times. The chain links TRBV14 to TRBJ1-6; 10 bases align to TRBD1. This CDR3 contains 15 residues. Trimming at V came to 4 bases and at J to 8 bases, leaving 5 bases not matched to a gene. Germline-derived CDR1 and CDR2 are SGHDN and FVKESK. CDR3 protein: CASSLRQGADSPLHF. The CDR3, as DNA: TGTGCCAGCAGCCTCCGACAGGGGGCTGATTCACCCCTCCACTTT.

The J gene is TRBJ2-4, the V gene TRBV7-2; 9 nucleotides align to TRBD2. The CDR3 spans 18 residues. The ends lost 3 bases at V and 0 bases at J; junction bases unmatched: 9. Looked up from germline, CDR1 is SGHTA and CDR2 is FQGNSA. This CDR3 is CASSFTGTSRIAKNIQYF. The DNA of the CDR3 is TGTGCCAGCAGCTTCACCGGGACTAGCAGAATAGCCAAAAACATTCAGTACTTC. The variable domain in full, with the rest retrieved from reference TRBV7-2 and TRBJ2-4, is GAGVSQSPSNKVTEKGKDVELRCDPISGHTALYWYRQSLGQGLEFLIYFQGNSAPDKSGLPSDRFSAERTGGSVSTLTIQRTQQEDSAVYLCASSFTGTSRIAKNIQYFGAGTRLSVL.

V gene TRBV6-5 combines with J gene TRBJ2-7; 8 positions match TRBD2. In germline, CDR1 is MNHEY, CDR2 SVGAGI. CDR3 size: 14 residues. Trimming took 5 bases from V and 6 from J; bases not matched to a gene: 9. For the CDR3, the DNA is TGTGCCAGCAGTCGCGGACTAGCTCAGGGCGAGCAGTACTTC. Protein sequence: CASSRGLAQGEQYF.